The subject of this entry is one TCR beta chain. This clone was counted only a few times. No antigen is known for it. Base qualities are not at hand, and no much larger clone is one base apart. The data originate from a study of blood T cell repertoires in COVID-19 (dated by TCRdb to 2020 to 2022). Some background on the complete study: Samples from collaborators originated in the United States, Italy and Spain and spanned both the acute and convalescent phases of COVID-19. Deeply sampled blood TCRbeta repertoires from subjects exposed to, actively infected with, or recovered from COVID-19 were included in the dataset. The material from the prospective study consisted of cDNA or gDNA derived from T cells, B-cell-depleted T cells, or PBMCs. A de-identified subject ID, COVID-19 status, age in years and sex were almost always included in the sample metadata. A freely available public database, intended as a resource for researchers studying the immune response to SARS-CoV-2, is where the repertoires were released. Where available, HLA class I and class II types were taken from metadata supplied by the sample provider and were not determined by assay-based typing. The samples were drawn from two sources: the first 160 participants of the ongoing ImmuneRACE study, and 1,000 to 1,500 subjects contributed by 6 global collaborators.

What the study reported, not specific to this receptor: The amount of clinical and demographic metadata varied by source and participant and was provided uncurated.

Each collaborating institution followed its own protocols to collect whole blood in K2EDTA tubes. Collaborator samples were shipped for TCRbeta analysis as frozen whole blood, isolated PBMCs, or DNA extracted from either sample type. TCRbeta CDR3 regions were amplified from genomic DNA using the immunoSEQ Assay, a bias-controlled multiplex PCR. For the original study's pipeline: Nucleated cell counts per sample were estimated from amplification of reference gene primers within the assay. Sequence reads were collapsed and filtered to measure the absolute abundance of every unique TCRbeta CDR3 rearrangement. Productive Simpson clonality was computed per sample as the square root of Simpson's diversity index over productive rearrangements. TCRdb holds this immuneACCESS table with in-frame rearrangements only. Some clones are missing; in checked studies, unresolved V genes explain under half, and the rest has no known cause. The D gene and trimming were derived from the DNA, and the V and J assignments and clone size from that table. The sample has 150,000 to 200,000 clones on record, about 80% of them singletons. Roughly 2.6% of the sample is held by the ten biggest clonotypes.

As encoded in the germline V gene, CDR1 is SGHRS while CDR2 is YFSETQ. V is shortened by 1 base, J by 4 bases, and the region joining them spans 11 bases. Taken from cysteine to phenylalanine, the CDR3 has 15 residues. The read is trimmed to its CDR3 DNA, 45 bases read in frame from base 1. This TCR came from a human donor with acute or convalescent COVID-19. The donor label of this sample is uncertain. Source material: peripheral blood. This sequence uses TRBV5-1 and TRBJ2-2, and the D gene may be TRBD2, 5 bases matching. The CDR3 has the sequence CASSLTRAGTGELFF. The nucleotide sequence reads TGCGCCAGCAGCTTGACTAGGGCGGGCACCGGGGAGCTGTTTTTT.